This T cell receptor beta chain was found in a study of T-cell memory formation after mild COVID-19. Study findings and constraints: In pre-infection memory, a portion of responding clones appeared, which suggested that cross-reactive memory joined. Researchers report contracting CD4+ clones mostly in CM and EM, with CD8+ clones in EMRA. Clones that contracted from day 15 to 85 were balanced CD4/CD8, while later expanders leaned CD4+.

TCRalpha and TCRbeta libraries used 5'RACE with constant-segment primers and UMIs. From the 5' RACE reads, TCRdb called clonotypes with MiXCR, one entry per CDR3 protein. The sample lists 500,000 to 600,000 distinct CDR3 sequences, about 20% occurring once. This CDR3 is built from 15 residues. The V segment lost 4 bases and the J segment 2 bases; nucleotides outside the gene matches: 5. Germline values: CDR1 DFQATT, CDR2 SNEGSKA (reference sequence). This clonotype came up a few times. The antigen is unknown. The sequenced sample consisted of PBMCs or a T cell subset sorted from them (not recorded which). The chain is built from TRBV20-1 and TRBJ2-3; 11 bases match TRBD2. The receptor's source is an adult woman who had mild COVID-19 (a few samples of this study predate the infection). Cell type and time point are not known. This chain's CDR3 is CSAKYSGRATDTQYF. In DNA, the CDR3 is TGCAGTGCTAAATATAGCGGGAGGGCCACAGATACGCAGTATTTT.